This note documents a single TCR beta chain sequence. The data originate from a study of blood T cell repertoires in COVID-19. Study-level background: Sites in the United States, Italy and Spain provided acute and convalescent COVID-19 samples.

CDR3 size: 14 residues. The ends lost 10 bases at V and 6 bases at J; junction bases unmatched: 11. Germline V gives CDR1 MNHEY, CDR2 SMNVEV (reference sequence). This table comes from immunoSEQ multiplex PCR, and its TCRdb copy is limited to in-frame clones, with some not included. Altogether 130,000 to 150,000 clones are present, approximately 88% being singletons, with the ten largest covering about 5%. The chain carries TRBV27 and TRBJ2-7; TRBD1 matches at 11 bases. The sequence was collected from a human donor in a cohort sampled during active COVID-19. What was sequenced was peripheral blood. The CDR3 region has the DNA TGTGCCACCTCCCCCGGGACAGGGGGTAGCGAGCAGTACTTC. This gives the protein CATSPGTGGSEQYF.